This T cell receptor beta chain was documented in a study of identical twins' blood T cells (dated by TCRdb to the early 2010s). Context from the whole study: About 50 million Illumina reads were obtained across 12 libraries, of which six were alpha-chain libraries and six were beta-chain libraries. Using next-generation sequencing, the study compared the TCR alpha and beta chain repertoires of three pairs of monozygous twins to assess how genetics influences repertoire formation. General findings and caveats noted by the study authors: V gene usage, even among non-selected out-of-frame TCRbeta clonotypes, was reported to be markedly more similar within twin pairs than between unrelated donors. Because the twins were reared together, environmental influences could not be ruled out as the explanation for twin similarity. Among the most abundant TCRbeta clonotypes, every donor shared more CDR3 sequences with her own twin than with unrelated donors. The proposed role of the TCRalpha J segment in MHC recognition during thymic selection was stated to require validation by independent studies. The number of shared CDR3 clonotypes between two donors was mainly determined by the product of their cloneset sizes, and twins did not clearly deviate from this trend.

As concerns this clonotype: No antigen is known for it. No much larger clone exists at a distance of one base, and base qualities are not known.

Library creation used 5' RACE. The listed sequencing device is Illumina Genome Analyzer IIx. RNA-based TCR cDNA libraries were prepared by a previously described protocol with several modifications. Sample-specific barcodes were introduced on both ends of each TCR cDNA library during cDNA synthesis and amplification to prevent cross-contamination. In the authors' own workflow: Between about 95,000 and nearly 550,000 clonotypes were identified per individual, and about 2.2 to 3.6 million CDR3-containing reads were obtained per library. Reads carrying improper barcode index combinations were removed, after which the MiTCR software was used to build a cloneset for each library. MiTCR filtered or rescued low-quality reads and corrected PCR and sequencing errors when assembling CDR3 clonotypes. Artificial out-of-frame clonotypes were mapped to in-frame sequences, with one indel allowed in the CDR3, and then removed. To measure how similar V and J gene usage was between donors, Jensen-Shannon divergence was divided by mean entropy. TCRdb reworked the public reads: Q25 trimming with fastp, MiXCR clone assembly, productive beta chains retained. CDR3 protein sequences are deduplicated, and each keeps its most common genes and DNA. The V and J calls reflect TCRdb's pipeline rather than the authors' work. Within this sample are 400,000 or so distinct CDR3 sequences, with 28% of them counted one time only. The ten largest clones take up roughly 5.5% of the sample.

Six healthy women forming three monozygous twin pairs were used as donors. All three twin pairs had been reared together and were thought likely to have met the same infectious agents and vaccines. RNA was isolated from peripheral blood mononuclear cells and used to prepare TCR cDNA libraries. The CDR3 measures 13 amino acids from cysteine to phenylalanine. The read is trimmed to its CDR3 DNA, 39 bases read in frame from base 1. According to the germline V gene, CDR1 reads SNHLY and CDR2 reads FYNNEI. V and J are truncated by 4 bases and 6 bases respectively, leaving an intervening sequence of 13 bases.

The clonotype was recovered from a woman aged 18 to 50 in good health. The sequenced sample consisted of PBMCs. The rearranged chain carries TRBV2 and TRBJ2-7; the D gene is possibly TRBD1 or TRBD2, with 5 bases matching each. The DNA is TGTGCCAGCAGTGTTCCGGGGACCTGCGAGCAGTACTTC. Translation gives CASSVPGTCEQYF.